One and the same sample provided the 10 T cell receptor beta chains below, sequenced in a study of Graves' ophthalmopathy and Graves' hyperthyroidism. Amplifying from RNA transcripts, the study obtained TCR beta CDR3 regions. An opening RT-PCR round employed HTBI primers and preceded a second-round multiplex PCR. MiXCR, run by TCRdb on the multiplex PCR reads, gives a single entry per CDR3 protein. Of over a million distinct CDR3 sequences in the sample, around a third were seen once. The specimen was peripheral blood or thyroid tissue (not recorded which). These receptors were obtained from an adult man with Graves' hyperthyroidism.

This clonotype occurred once. This chain uses TRBV24-1 with TRBJ2-2; 7 nucleotides match TRBD2. Trimming at V came to 7 bases and at J to 0 bases, leaving 16 bases not matched to a gene. This CDR3 has 19 amino acids. The germline gives CDR1 KGHDR, CDR2 SFDVKD. CDR3 DNA sequence: TGTGCCACCAGCTGGACTTGGGCTAGCGGAGCCACGAACACCGGGGAGCTGTTTTTT. Residues: CATSWTWASGATNTGELFF.

V usage is TRBV19 and J usage is TRBJ1-1; TRBD1 matches 8 bases. V lost 9 bases and J lost 7; bases outside the gene matches: 25. The CDR3 contains 18 residues. From germline, CDR1 is LNHDA and CDR2 SQIVND (reference sequence). CDR3 in amino acids: CASRAPFFQDRDFHEAFF. As DNA, the CDR3 is TGTGCCAGCCGAGCCCCGTTTTTCCAGGACAGGGATTTTCATGAAGCTTTCTTT. The full variable domain, its missing parts supplied by reference TRBV19 and TRBJ1-1, is DGGITQSPKYLFRKEGQNVTLSCEQNLNHDAMYWYRQDPGQGLRLIYYSQIVNDFQKGDIAEGYSVSREKKESFPLTVTSAQKNPTAFYLCASRAPFFQDRDFHEAFFGQGTRLTVV.

The rearrangement uses TRBV4-1 and TRBJ2-7, with 7 bases fitting TRBD2. The V segment lost 3 bases and the J segment 0 bases; nucleotides outside the gene matches: 8. CDR1 MGHRA and CDR2 YSYEKL come from the germline V gene. CDR3 length: 16 residues. CDR3 region: CASSQLAAIPSYEQYF. CDR3 nucleotides: TGCGCCAGCAGCCAGCTAGCGGCGATCCCCTCCTACGAGCAGTACTTC.

This clonotype was recorded at least ten times. The genes are TRBV7-2 and TRBJ1-1; D remains unclear. Germline V lookup: CDR1 SGHTA, CDR2 FQGNSA. This CDR3 spans 18 amino acids. V was cut by 6 bases and J by 5 bases, with 28 bases left in between. CDR3 in amino acids: CASSFLLSPLSRNTEAFF. Written as DNA, the CDR3 is TGTGCCAGCAGTTTCCTGCTGAGCCCTCTGTCGCGAAATACTGAAGCTTTCTTT.

V and J are TRBV19 and TRBJ2-2; unclear D gene. Germline CDR1 LNHDA, CDR2 SQIVND (reference sequence). V was cut by 2 bases and J by 8 bases, with 3 bases left in between. CDR3 size: 11 residues. This CDR3 reads CASSINGELFF. The CDR3 region has the DNA TGTGCCAGTAGTATAAATGGGGAGCTGTTTTTT. The full variable domain, completed using reference TRBV19 and TRBJ2-2, is DGGITQSPKYLFRKEGQNVTLSCEQNLNHDAMYWYRQDPGQGLRLIYYSQIVNDFQKGDIAEGYSVSREKKESFPLTVTSAQKNPTAFYLCASSINGELFFGEGSRLTVL.

The chain recombines TRBV11-2 with TRBJ1-1; D unresolved. This CDR3 contains 15 residues. V was clipped by 1 base and J by 4 bases, with 13 bases between them. Germline V gene sequence: CDR1 SGHAT, CDR2 FQNNGV. CDR3 in amino acids: CASSLVSQRSTEAFF. The CDR3 region has the DNA TGTGCCAGCAGCTTAGTTTCCCAGAGGAGCACTGAAGCTTTCTTT.

This clonotype occurred many times. The chain links TRBV5-5 to TRBJ2-7, with no clear D. The CDR3 is made up of 13 amino acids. From germline, CDR1 is SGHKS and CDR2 YYEKEE (reference sequence). Trimming removed 0 bases from V and 3 bases from J, with 7 bases in between. The CDR3 DNA reads TGTGCCAGCAGCTTGGCAGATTACTACGAGCAGTACTTC. Translated, it gives CASSLADYYEQYF.

This clonotype was counted at least ten times. This chain connects TRBV9 to TRBJ1-6; 9 bases line up with TRBD1. Germline V CDR1 and CDR2: SGDLS, YYNGEE. V shed 0 bases and J 5 bases; nucleotides not matched to a gene: 9. CDR3 length: 18 amino acids. The CDR3 DNA reads as TGTGCCAGCAGCGTAGGCCGAGACAGGGGGTACAATAATTCACCCCTCCACTTT. Translation: CASSVGRDRGYNNSPLHF.

The gene calls are TRBV7-2 and TRBJ2-7; maybe TRBD2 (5 bases). The CDR3 loop spans 14 amino acids. Germline V CDR1 and CDR2: SGHTA, FQGNSA. The V end lost 1 base, the J end lost 7 bases, and 14 bases lay between the germline ends. CDR3 in DNA: TGTGCCAGCAGCTTAGGGGCCTTGATAGCGGAGCAGTACTTC. The encoded protein is CASSLGALIAEQYF.

Comments on this clonotype: A read error may explain this, as a much larger clone is one base away. This rearrangement joins TRBV7-8 to TRBJ2-7; 9 nucleotides line up with TRBD1. Trimming cost V 3 bases and J 3 bases; bases outside gene matches: 6. Germline V CDR1 and CDR2: SGHVS, FQNEAQ. CDR3 length: 15 residues. The CDR3 loop is CASSFFSDRGYEQYF. As DNA, the CDR3 is TGTGCCAGCAGCTTCTTCTCGGACAGGGGCTACGAGCAGTACTTC.